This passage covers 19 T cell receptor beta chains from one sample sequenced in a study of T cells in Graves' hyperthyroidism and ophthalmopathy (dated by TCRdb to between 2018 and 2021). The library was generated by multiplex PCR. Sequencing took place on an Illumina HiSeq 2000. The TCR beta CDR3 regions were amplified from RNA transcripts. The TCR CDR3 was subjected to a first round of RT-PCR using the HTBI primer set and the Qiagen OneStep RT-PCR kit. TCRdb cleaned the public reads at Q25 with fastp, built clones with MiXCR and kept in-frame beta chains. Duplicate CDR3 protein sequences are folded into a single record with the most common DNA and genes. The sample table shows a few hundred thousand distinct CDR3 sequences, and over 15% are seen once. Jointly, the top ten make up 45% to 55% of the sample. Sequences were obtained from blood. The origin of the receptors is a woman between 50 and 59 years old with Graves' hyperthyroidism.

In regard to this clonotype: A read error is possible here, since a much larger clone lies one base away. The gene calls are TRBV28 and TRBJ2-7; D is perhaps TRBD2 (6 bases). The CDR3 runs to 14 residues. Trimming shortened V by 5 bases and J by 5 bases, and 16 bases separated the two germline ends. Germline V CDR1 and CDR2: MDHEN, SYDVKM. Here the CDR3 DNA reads TGTGCCAGCAGTGCTTTGGTTTCGGGGGACGAGCAGTACGTC. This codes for CASSALVSGDEQYV.

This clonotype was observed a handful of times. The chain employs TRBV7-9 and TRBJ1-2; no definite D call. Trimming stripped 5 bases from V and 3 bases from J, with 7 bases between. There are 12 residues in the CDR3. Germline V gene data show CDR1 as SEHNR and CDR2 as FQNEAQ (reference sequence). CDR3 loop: CASSLSDYGYTF. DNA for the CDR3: TGTGCCAGCAGCCTTTCGGACTATGGCTACACCTTC.

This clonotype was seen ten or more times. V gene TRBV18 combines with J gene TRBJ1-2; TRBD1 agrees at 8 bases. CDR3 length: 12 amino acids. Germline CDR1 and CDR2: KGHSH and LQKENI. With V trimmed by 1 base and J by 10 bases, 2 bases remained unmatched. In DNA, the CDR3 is TGTGCCAGCTCACCACTACAGGGGGACTACACCTTC. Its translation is CASSPLQGDYTF.

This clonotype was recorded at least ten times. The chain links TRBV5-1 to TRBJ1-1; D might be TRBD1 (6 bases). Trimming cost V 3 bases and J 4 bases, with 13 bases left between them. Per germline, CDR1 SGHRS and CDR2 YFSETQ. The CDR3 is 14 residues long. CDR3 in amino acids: CASSWGGHGTEAFF. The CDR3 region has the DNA TGCGCCAGCAGCTGGGGGGGGCACGGCACTGAAGCTTTCTTT.

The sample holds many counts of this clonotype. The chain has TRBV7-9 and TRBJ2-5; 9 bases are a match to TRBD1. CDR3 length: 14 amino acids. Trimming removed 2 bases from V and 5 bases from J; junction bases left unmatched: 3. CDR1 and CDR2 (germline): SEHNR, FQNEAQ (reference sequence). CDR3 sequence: CASSLSGQGETQYF. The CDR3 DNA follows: TGTGCCAGCAGCTTAAGTGGACAGGGGGAGACCCAGTACTTC. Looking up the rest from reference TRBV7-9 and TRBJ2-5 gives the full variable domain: DTGVSQNPRHKITKRGQNVTFRCDPISEHNRLYWYRQTLGQGPEFLTYFQNEAQLEKSRLLSDRFSAERPKGSFSTLEIQRTEQGDSAMYLCASSLSGQGETQYFGPGTRLLVL.

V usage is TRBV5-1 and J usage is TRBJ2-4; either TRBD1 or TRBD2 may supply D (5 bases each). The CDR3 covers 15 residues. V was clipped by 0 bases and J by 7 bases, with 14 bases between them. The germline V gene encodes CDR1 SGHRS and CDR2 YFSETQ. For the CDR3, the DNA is TGCGCCAGCAGCTTGGTTGGCAGGGCGGGTAACATTCAGTACTTC. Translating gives CASSLVGRAGNIQYF. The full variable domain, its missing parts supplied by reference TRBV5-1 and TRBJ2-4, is KAGVTQTPRYLIKTRGQQVTLSCSPISGHRSVSWYQQTPGQGLQFLFEYFSETQRNKGNFPGRFSGRQFSNSRSEMNVSTLELGDSALYLCASSLVGRAGNIQYFGAGTRLSVL.

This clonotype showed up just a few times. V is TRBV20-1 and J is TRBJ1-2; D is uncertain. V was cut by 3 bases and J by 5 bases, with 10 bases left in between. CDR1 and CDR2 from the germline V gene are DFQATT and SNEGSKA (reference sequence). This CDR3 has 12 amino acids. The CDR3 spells CSASALGYGYTF. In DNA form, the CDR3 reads TGCAGTGCTAGCGCACTCGGGTATGGCTACACCTTC.

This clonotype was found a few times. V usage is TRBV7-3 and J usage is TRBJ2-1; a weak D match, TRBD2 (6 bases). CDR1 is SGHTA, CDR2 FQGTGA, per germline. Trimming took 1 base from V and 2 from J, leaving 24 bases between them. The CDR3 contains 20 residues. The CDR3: CASSLISDPGRGGPYNEQFF. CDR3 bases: TGTGCCAGCAGCTTAATTAGCGACCCCGGCCGAGGAGGGCCCTACAATGAGCAGTTCTTC.

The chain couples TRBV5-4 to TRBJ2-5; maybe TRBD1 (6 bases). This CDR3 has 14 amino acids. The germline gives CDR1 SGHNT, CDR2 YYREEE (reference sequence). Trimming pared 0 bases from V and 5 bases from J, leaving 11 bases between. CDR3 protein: CASSLAGRGETQYF. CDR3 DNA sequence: TGTGCCAGCAGCTTGGCGGGCAGGGGTGAGACCCAGTACTTC.

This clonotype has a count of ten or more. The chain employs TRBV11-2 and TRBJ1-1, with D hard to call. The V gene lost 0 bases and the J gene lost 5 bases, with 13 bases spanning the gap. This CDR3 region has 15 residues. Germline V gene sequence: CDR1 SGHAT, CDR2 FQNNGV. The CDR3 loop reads CASSLDRGQGTEAFF. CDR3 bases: TGTGCCAGCAGCTTAGATCGAGGGCAAGGGACTGAAGCTTTCTTT.

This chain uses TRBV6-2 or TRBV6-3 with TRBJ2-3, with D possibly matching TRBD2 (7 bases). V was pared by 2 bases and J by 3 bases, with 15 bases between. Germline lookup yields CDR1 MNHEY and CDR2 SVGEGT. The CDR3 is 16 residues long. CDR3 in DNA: TGTGCCAGCAGTTACGTGGGGGGGCAGATGACAGATACGCAGTATTTT. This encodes CASSYVGGQMTDTQYF.

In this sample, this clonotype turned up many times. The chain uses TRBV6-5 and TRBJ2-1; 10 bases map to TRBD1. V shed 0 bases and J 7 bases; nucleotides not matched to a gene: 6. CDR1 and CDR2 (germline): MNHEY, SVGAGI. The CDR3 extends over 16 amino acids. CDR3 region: CASSYSGDRGSNEQFF. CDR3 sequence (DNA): TGTGCCAGCAGTTACTCTGGGGACAGGGGTTCGAATGAGCAGTTCTTC.

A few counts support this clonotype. In nucleotides, the CDR3 is TGCGCCAGCAGCTTAAATCCACTAGCGGGGGGATGGGGGCAGTTCTTC. Encoded protein: CASSLNPLAGGWGQFF. The J gene is TRBJ2-1, the V gene TRBV5-1, with 12 bases matching TRBD2. Per the germline V gene, CDR1 is SGHRS and CDR2 is YFSETQ. This CDR3 is 16 amino acids long. Losses at the gene ends were 2 bases for V and 12 bases for J; bases not matched to a gene: 12.

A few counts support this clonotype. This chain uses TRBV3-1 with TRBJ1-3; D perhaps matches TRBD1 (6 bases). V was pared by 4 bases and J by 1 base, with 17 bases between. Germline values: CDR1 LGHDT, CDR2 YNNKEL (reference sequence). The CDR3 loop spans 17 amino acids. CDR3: CASSPAFSGESGNTIYF. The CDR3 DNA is TGTGCCAGCAGCCCCGCCTTCTCAGGGGAATCTGGAAACACCATATATTTT.

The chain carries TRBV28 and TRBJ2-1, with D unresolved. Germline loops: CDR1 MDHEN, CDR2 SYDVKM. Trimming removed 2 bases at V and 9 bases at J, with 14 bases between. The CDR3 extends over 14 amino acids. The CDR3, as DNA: TGTGCCAGCAGTTTAAGGGCCCTCAAGATTGAGCAGTTCTTC. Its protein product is CASSLRALKIEQFF. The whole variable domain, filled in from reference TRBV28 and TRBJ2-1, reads DVKVTQSSRYLVKRTGEKVFLECVQDMDHENMFWYRQDPGLGLRLIYFSYDVKMKEKGDIPEGYSVSREKKERFSLILESASTNQTSMYLCASSLRALKIEQFFGPGTRLTVL.

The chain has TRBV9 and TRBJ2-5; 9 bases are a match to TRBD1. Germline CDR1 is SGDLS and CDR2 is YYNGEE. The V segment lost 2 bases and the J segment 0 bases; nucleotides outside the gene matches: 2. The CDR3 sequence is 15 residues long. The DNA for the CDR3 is TGTGCCAGCAGCGTGAGGACAGGGGACCAAGAGACCCAGTACTTC. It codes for CASSVRTGDQETQYF. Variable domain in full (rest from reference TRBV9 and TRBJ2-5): DSGVTQTPKHLITATGQRVTLRCSPRSGDLSVYWYQQSLDQGLQFLIQYYNGEERAKGNILERFSAQQFPDLHSELNLSSLELGDSALYFCASSVRTGDQETQYFGPGTRLLVL.

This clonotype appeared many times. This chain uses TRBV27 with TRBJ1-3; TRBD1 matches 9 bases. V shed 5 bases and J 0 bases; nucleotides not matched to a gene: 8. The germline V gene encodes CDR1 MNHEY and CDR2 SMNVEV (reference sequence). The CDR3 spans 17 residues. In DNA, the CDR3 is TGTGCCAGCAGTCTTCGACAGGGGGTAGGCTCTGGAAACACCATATATTTT. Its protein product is CASSLRQGVGSGNTIYF.

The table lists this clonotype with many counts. The CDR3 DNA reads as TGTGCCAGCAGCCGGAACCTTGGTTCCTATGGCTACACCTTC. Translation: CASSRNLGSYGYTF. This chain connects TRBV12-3 or TRBV12-4 to TRBJ1-2, with D unclear. There are 14 residues in the CDR3. V was clipped by 6 bases and J by 4 bases, with 15 bases between them.

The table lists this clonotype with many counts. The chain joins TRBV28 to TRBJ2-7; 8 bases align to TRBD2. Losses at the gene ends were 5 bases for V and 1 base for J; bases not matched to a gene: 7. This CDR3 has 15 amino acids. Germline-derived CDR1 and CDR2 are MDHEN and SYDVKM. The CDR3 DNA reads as TGTGCCAGCAGTACACCGGGACTAGTATCCTACGAGCAGTACTTC. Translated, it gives CASSTPGLVSYEQYF.